This T cell receptor (beta chain) comes out of a study of metastatic and nonmetastatic thyroid tumors. All patients were untreated before thyroid surgery. Using MiXCR, TCRdb reanalyzed the PCR reads. This sample has fewer than 40,000 clones, with roughly 36% found just once. Sequencing input: tumor tissue. The receptor was derived from a female donor with papillary thyroid cancer or a benign thyroid nodule (not recorded which). Some clones in this sample may be carry-over from other donors' samples.

The CDR3 protein is CAWSSSGGAGIQYF. The CDR3 DNA follows: TGTGCCTGGAGTTCCAGCGGGGGGGCAGGCATTCAGTACTTC. V is TRBV30 and J is TRBJ2-4; 10 bases match TRBD2. This CDR3 has 14 amino acids. CDR1 and CDR2 from the germline V gene are GTSNPN and SVGIG (reference sequence). V gave up 2 bases and J gave up 9 bases; unmatched junction bases: 7.